A selection of T cell receptor beta chains follows, all from one sample in a study of blood T cell repertoires in COVID-19. The protocol was immunoSEQ multiplex PCR, while the TCRdb copy is restricted to in-frame clones and leaves out a portion. The sample yields about 270,000 clones, 88% seen once. The sample was PBMCs or T cells enriched from blood (not recorded which). Receptors originate from a woman aged 45-65 years who had recovered from COVID-19. CDR3s include the opening cysteine and the closing phenylalanine or tryptophan. The D gene is left open where the match is weak. The size field is filled for only some rows; it gives once, few, many or a size class.

TRBD1	NA	TRBV2	TRBJ1-2	CASGSSGQGARGYTF	TGTGCCAGCGGAAGCAGTGGACAGGGGGCGCGTGGCTACACCTTC
TRBD1	NA	TRBV18	TRBJ1-4	CASSYGQGNNEKLFF	TGTGCCAGCTCGTACGGACAGGGGAATAATGAAAAACTGTTTTTT
NA	NA	TRBV24-1	TRBJ1-5	CATSQASNQPQHF	TGTGCCACCAGCCAAGCTAGCAATCAGCCCCAGCATTTT
TRBD2	NA	TRBV7-2	TRBJ2-4	CASSAFSGVAKNIQYF	TGTGCCAGCAGCGCGTTTAGCGGGGTAGCCAAAAACATTCAGTACTTC
TRBD2	NA	TRBV28	TRBJ2-3	CAGGGLAGGMGTDTQYF	TGTGCCGGAGGGGGGCTAGCGGGAGGTATGGGCACAGATACGCAGTATTTT
TRBD1	NA	TRBV3-1/TRBV3-2	TRBJ1-1	CASSQISRQGKAEAFF	TGTGCCAGCAGCCAAATATCTCGACAGGGTAAGGCTGAAGCTTTCTTT
TRBD1	once	TRBV25-1	TRBJ2-1	CASSQAGGSSYNEQFF	TGTGCCAGCTCACAAGCAGGGGGAAGTTCCTACAATGAGCAGTTCTTC
NA	once	TRBV11-2	TRBJ2-3	CASSQGLPDTQYF	TGTGCCAGCAGCCAAGGACTACCAGATACGCAGTATTTT
NA	NA	TRBV24-1	TRBJ2-3	CATSDWLAGSTDTQYF	TGTGCCACCAGTGATTGGCTAGCCGGTAGCACAGATACGCAGTATTTT
NA	once	TRBV27	TRBJ1-5	CASSRTGQPQHF	TGTGCCAGCAGTCGAACCGGTCAGCCCCAGCATTTT
NA	NA	TRBV6-5	TRBJ1-5	CASSQQRNQPQHF	TGTGCCAGCAGTCAACAACGCAATCAGCCCCAGCATTTT
NA	NA	TRBV28	TRBJ2-4	CASSLAHFDIQYF	TGTGCCAGCAGTTTAGCACATTTTGACATTCAGTACTTC
TRBD1	NA	TRBV29-1	TRBJ2-7	CSAVGTGGIEQYF	TGCAGCGCCGTGGGGACAGGGGGAATAGAGCAGTACTTC
NA	NA	TRBV28	TRBJ1-2	CASSLEVGNYGYTF	TGTGCCAGCAGTTTAGAGGTTGGGAACTATGGCTACACCTTC
NA	NA	TRBV7-9	TRBJ2-7	CASSTNSLVSPMYEQYF	TGTGCCAGCAGCACCAATTCCCTGGTCAGTCCAATGTACGAGCAGTACTTC
NA	NA	TRBV2	TRBJ2-3	CASSLGDTIGSQYF	TGTGCCAGCAGTCTCGGGGATACCATCGGATCGCAGTATTTT
NA	NA	TRBV19	TRBJ2-3	CASRGLPDTQYF	TGTGCCAGTAGGGGACTTCCAGATACGCAGTATTTT
TRBD1	NA	TRBV28	TRBJ2-5	CASRKATGGLETQYF	TGTGCCAGCAGAAAGGCCACAGGGGGCCTAGAGACCCAGTACTTC